What follows is one TCR beta chain and its context. The entry originates in a study of cytotoxic CD8 clonotypes in ibrutinib-treated CLL. TCRdb keeps only in-frame clones here, not all; method: immunoSEQ multiplex PCR. The table has approximately 340,000 clones, under 70% seen once. The CDR3 extends over 13 amino acids. The germline CDR1 and CDR2 sequences are MNHEY and SVGAGI. V lost 8 bases to trimming and J lost 4 bases; unmatched junction nucleotides: 4. The TCR comes from a human donor with chronic lymphocytic leukemia. V usage is TRBV6-5 and J usage is TRBJ2-3; 9 bases match TRBD2. The sample in question was PBMCs, obtained after 36 months of ibrutinib treatment. This CDR3 is CASRTSESDTQYF. The CDR3 region has the DNA TGTGCCAGCCGGACTAGCGAGTCAGATACGCAGTATTTT.